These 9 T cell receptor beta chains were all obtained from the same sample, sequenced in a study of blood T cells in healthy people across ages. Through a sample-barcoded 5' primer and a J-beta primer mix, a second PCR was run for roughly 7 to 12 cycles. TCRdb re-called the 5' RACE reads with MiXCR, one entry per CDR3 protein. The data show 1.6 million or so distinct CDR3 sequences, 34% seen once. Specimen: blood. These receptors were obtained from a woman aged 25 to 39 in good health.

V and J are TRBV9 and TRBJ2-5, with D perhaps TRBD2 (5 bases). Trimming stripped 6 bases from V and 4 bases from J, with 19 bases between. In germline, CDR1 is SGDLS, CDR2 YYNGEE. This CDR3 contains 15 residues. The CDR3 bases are TGTGCCAGCACCCCAGAGTTGGGAGTAGGAGAGACCCAGTACTTC. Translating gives CASTPELGVGETQYF.

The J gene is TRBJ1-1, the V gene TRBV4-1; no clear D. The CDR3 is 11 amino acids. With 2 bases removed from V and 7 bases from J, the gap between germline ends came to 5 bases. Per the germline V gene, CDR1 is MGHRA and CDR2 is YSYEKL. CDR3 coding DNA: TGCGCCAGCAGCCAACACGGTGAAGCTTTCTTT. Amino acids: CASSQHGEAFF.

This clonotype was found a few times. This CDR3 reads CAISEEDRGQYEQYF. In DNA form, the CDR3 reads TGTGCCATCAGTGAGGAAGACAGGGGGCAGTACGAGCAGTACTTC. The V and J genes are TRBV10-3 and TRBJ2-7; 10 positions match TRBD1. The V gene's germline CDR1 is ENHRY and CDR2 SYGVKD. The CDR3 is 15 amino acids. V trimming: 2 bases; J trimming: 4 bases; junction bases outside the gene matches: 5.

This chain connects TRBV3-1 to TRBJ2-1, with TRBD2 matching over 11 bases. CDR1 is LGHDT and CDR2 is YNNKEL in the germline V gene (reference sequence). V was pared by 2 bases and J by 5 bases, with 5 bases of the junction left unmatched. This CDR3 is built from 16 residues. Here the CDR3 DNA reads TGTGCCAGCAGCCAAATTAGCGGGGGGGATAACAATGAGCAGTTCTTC. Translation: CASSQISGGDNNEQFF.

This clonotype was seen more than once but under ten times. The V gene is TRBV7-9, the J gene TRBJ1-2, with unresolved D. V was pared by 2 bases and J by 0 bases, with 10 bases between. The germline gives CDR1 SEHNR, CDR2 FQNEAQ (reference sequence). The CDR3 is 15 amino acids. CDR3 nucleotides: TGTGCCAGCAGCTTACTTCCGAGAGCTAACTATGGCTACACCTTC. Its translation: CASSLLPRANYGYTF.

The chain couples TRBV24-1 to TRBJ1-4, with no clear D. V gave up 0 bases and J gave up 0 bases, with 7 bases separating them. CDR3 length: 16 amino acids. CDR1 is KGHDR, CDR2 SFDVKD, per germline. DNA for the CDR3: TGTGCCACCAGTGATTTGCCGGATACAACTAATGAAAAACTGTTTTTT. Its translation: CATSDLPDTTNEKLFF.

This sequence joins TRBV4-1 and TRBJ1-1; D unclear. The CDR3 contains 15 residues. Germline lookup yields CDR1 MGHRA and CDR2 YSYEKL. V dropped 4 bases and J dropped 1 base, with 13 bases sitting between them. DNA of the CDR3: TGCGCCAGCAGCCTACTACCGACGGCGAACACTGAAGCTTTCTTT. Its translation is CASSLLPTANTEAFF.

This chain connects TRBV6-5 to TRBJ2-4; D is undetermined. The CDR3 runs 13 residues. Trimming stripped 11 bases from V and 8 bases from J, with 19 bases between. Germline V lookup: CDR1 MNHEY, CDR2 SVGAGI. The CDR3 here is CAALRSIADIQYF. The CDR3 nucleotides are TGTGCCGCCCTACGGTCTATTGCCGACATTCAGTACTTC.

CDR3 DNA: TGTGCCAGCAGCCCGGGGACAGAACACTATGGCTACACCTTC. Its translation is CASSPGTEHYGYTF. The chain joins TRBV9 to TRBJ1-2; 7 bases line up with TRBD1. The germline V gene has CDR1 SGDLS and CDR2 YYNGEE. Trimming removed 4 bases from V and 3 bases from J; junction bases left unmatched: 6. This CDR3 has 14 amino acids.